This T cell receptor beta chain was identified during a study of identical twins. The study, taken as a whole, reports: For zero-insertion analyses, partial confounding could come from invariant MAIT and iNKT cells. Fewer insertions marked abundant cord blood beta clonotypes; young adult naive trended weakly, memory not at all.

For this clonotype: Its antigen is undetermined.

TCRdb passed the 5' RACE reads through MiXCR, listing each CDR3 protein once. The sample includes 1.5 million to 2 million distinct CDR3 sequences, around a third seen only once; the top ten take 0.25% to 0.3%. Trimming left V 0 bases short and J 0 bases short, with 11 bases between. This CDR3 comprises 16 residues. Germline CDR1 reads SGHRS; CDR2 reads YFSETQ. The sequencing sample was made of cord blood. This receptor was taken from a newborn girl in good health. The chain couples TRBV5-1 to TRBJ2-3; no clear D. For the CDR3, the DNA is TGCGCCAGCAGCTTGGTAACGGAGACTAGCACAGATACGCAGTATTTT. It is translated as CASSLVTETSTDTQYF.